This TCR beta chain was recorded in a study of memory CD4+ T cells and cytomegalovirus serostatus. In this sample, this clone turned up a few times. The assay was immunoSEQ multiplex PCR, and TCRdb's table has in-frame clones only and misses some. The table lists about 50,000 clones, 70% to 85% of them singletons, with roughly 0.6% in the top ten. Single viable CD3+CD4+CD8-CD45RO+ cells were sorted as the memory CD4+ T cells. Positive selection with CD4 microbeads enriched total CD4+ T cells. CDR3 size: 16 residues. The J segment lost 4 bases and the V segment lost 2 bases, leaving 7 bases of the junction unmatched. CDR1 and CDR2 (germline): SGHDN, FVKESK.

The source of this sequence is an adult in good health and CMV-seronegative. Specimen: memory CD4+ T cells from blood. This chain connects TRBV14 to TRBJ2-7; 11 bases map to TRBD1. The CDR3 DNA is TGTGCCAGCAGCCAAAGGACCGGGACAGGGGGGTACGAGCAGTACTTC. It translates to CASSQRTGTGGYEQYF.